Detailed here is one T cell receptor beta chain. Its cognate antigen is unknown. The junction differs from germline at one of its ends, possibly a read error. The data were obtained in a study of OX40 agonist ivuxolimab in advanced cancers. The CDR3 contains 17 residues. Germline CDR1 reads SGHRS; CDR2 reads YFSETQ. Sequencing used immunoSEQ multiplex PCR; TCRdb keeps in-frame clones, though not all of them. The sample includes tens of thousands of clones, around four fifths of them seen just once. Study-wide results and caveats: At doses 0.1 to 3.0 mg/kg, CD4+ and CD8+ clones expanded.

The specimen was CD4+ or CD8+ T cells sorted from blood, collected in a trial of the OX40 agonist ivuxolimab. The origin of this receptor is an adult with an advanced solid tumor such as melanoma, head and neck, liver or kidney cancer. The chain uses TRBV5-1 and TRBJ2-6; the D gene is possibly TRBD2 (5 bases). The CDR3 is CASTLGLRESGANVLTF. The CDR3 DNA reads TGCGCCAGCACCTTGGGGTTGAGGGAGTCTGGGGCCAACGTCCTGACTTTC.